This is a list of T cell receptor beta chains from one sample in a study of T-cell reconstitution after alpha-beta-depleted transplantation in children. MiXCR, run by TCRdb on the PCR reads, gives a single entry per CDR3 protein. The sample records approximately 490,000 distinct CDR3 sequences, roughly a tenth being singletons. The specimen was PBMCs, collected before TCRalphabeta/CD19-depleted stem cell transplant. Receptors were obtained from a child aged 2-15 years with inherited bone marrow failure, due to receive a stem cell transplant. The CDR3 runs from the conserved cysteine through the conserved F or W. Fields, in order: clone size, J gene, V gene, CDR3 protein. Part of the rows lack a size; the others show once, few, many or a class for expanded clones.

>few|TRBJ2-1|TRBV6-1
CASSEGAGRLLYNEQFF
>few|TRBJ2-3|TRBV12-3/TRBV12-4
CASSLVEGDTQYF
>few|TRBJ2-1|TRBV20-1
CSAHSGRAGNEQFF
>many|TRBJ1-3|TRBV27
CASSPGTSGNTIYF
>.|TRBJ2-7|TRBV25-1
CASGDEQYF
>few|TRBJ2-1|TRBV24-1
CATSDVANVEQFF
>many|TRBJ2-7|TRBV7-2
CASSLGRDRVYEQYF
>few|TRBJ2-5|TRBV20-1
CSARDWSGRETQYF
>few|TRBJ2-5|TRBV4-3
CASSQEFTGLQETQYF
>many|TRBJ2-5|TRBV11-2
CASSPTGLAGGGWETQYF
>many|TRBJ2-1|TRBV29-1
CSVGRGLAGDNEQFF
>many|TRBJ2-1|TRBV27
CASSREISGRTHNEQFF
>many|TRBJ2-3|TRBV20-1
CSAPPRSGDTQYF
>many|TRBJ2-7|TRBV11-2
CASSLSGAHEQYF
>many|TRBJ1-1|TRBV5-1
CASSLLLGINTEAFF
>few|TRBJ2-7|TRBV2
CASSDPASPFYEQYF
>many|TRBJ2-7|TRBV7-9
CASSLPSGRATYEQYF
>many|TRBJ2-7|TRBV18
CASSPPGRPYEQYF
>many|TRBJ2-4|TRBV29-1
CSVASRSGNIQYF
>many|TRBJ2-1|TRBV27
CASSDGWGRSYNEQFF
>many|TRBJ2-2|TRBV29-1
CSVLTGGFTGELFF
>many|TRBJ1-1|TRBV30
CAWSVPGSTEAFF
>many|TRBJ2-7|TRBV20-1
CSARSHSDYEQYF
>many|TRBJ2-6|TRBV5-1
CASSLGLLSGANVLTF
>many|TRBJ2-7|TRBV7-2
CASSLLGTGLYEQYF
>many|TRBJ2-1|TRBV4-1
CASSRAETSGYNEQFF
>many|TRBJ2-3|TRBV7-2
CASSLNGRGDTQYF
>.|TRBJ2-7|TRBV6-5
CASSYPLAGYEQYF
>many|TRBJ1-6|TRBV3-1
CASSPSGESNSPLHF
>many|TRBJ2-4|TRBV5-1
CASSLEGAKNIQYF
>many|TRBJ1-1|TRBV7-2
CASSLVYSSEAFF
>.|TRBJ2-7|TRBV6-1
CASSERLLWAHEQYF
>few|TRBJ2-7|TRBV10-3
CAISGPGTSGRPYEQYF
>many|TRBJ2-6|TRBV5-1
CASRGLLALGANVLTF
>many|TRBJ2-7|TRBV9
CASSGTGDEQYF
>few|TRBJ2-7|TRBV12-3/TRBV12-4
CASSLGGGEGEQYF
>many|TRBJ2-1|TRBV6-6
CASSWTGYNEQFF
>few|TRBJ1-5|TRBV15
CATSLGQGVDQPQHF
>.|TRBJ2-1|TRBV5-1
CASSLGGLPGSEQFF
>many|TRBJ2-7|TRBV20-1
CSARDDRSSYEQYF
>many|TRBJ1-1|TRBV29-1
CSVARGNTEAFF